This T cell receptor (beta chain) was captured in a study of CD8 T cells in Susac syndrome. Per germline, CDR1 SGHTA and CDR2 FQGNSA. This CDR3 is 15 amino acids long. The V and J ends lost 5 bases and 6 bases respectively, with 19 bases between them. The authors sequenced TCR beta from blood CD8+ and CD4+ T cells. The authors negatively isolated CD8+ and CD4+ T cells and FACS-enriched TEMRA cells. When the RNA was reverse transcribed, random hexamers were used with an input of 0.5 to 1 ug. With immunoSEQ multiplex PCR, TCR beta CDR3 was amplified across 54 Vbeta and 13 Jbeta. TCRdb fed the immunoSEQ multiplex PCR reads into MiXCR, producing one record per CDR3 protein. The sample shows some 190,000 distinct CDR3 sequences, 85% to 95% of them seen only once.

This receptor was identified in a human donor with Susac syndrome. The rearrangement uses TRBV7-2 and TRBJ1-2; perhaps TRBD1 as D (6 bases). What was sequenced was CD4+ T cells from PBMCs. The CDR3 DNA follows: TGTGCCAGCAGCCCAGTAGGCATTGGGGGCGATGGCTACACCTTC. Translated: CASSPVGIGGDGYTF.